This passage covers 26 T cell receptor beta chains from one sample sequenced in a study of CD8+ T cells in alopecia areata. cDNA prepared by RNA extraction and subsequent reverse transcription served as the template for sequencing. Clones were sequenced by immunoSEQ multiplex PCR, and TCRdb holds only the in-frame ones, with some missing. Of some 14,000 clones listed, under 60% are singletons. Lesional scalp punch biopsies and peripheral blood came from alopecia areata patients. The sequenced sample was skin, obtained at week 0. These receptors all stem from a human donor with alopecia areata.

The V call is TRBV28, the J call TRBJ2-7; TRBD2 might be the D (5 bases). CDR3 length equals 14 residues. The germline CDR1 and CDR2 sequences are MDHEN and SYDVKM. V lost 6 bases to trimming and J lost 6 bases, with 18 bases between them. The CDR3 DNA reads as TGTGCCAGCAGACCCATGGGGTTTGAGGGCGAGCAGTACTTC. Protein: CASRPMGFEGEQYF.

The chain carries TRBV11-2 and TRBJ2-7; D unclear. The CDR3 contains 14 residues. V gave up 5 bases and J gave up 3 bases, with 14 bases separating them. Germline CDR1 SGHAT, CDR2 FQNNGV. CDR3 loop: CASSPRATNYEQYF. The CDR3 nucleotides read TGTGCCAGCAGCCCCCGCGCCACGAACTACGAGCAGTACTTC.

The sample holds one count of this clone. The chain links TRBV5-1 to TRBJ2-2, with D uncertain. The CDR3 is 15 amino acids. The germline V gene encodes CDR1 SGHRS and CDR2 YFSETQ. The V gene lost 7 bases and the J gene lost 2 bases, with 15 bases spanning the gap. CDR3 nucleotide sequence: TGCGCCAGCCATGCAGGCCACCTTAACACCGGGGAGCTGTTTTTT. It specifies CASHAGHLNTGELFF.

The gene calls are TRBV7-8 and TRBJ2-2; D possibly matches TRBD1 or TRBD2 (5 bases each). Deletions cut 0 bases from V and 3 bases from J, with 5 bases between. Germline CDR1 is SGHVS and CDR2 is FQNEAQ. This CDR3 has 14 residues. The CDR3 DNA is TGTGCCAGCAGCTTAGCGGGGGACACCGGGGAGCTGTTTTTT. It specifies CASSLAGDTGELFF.

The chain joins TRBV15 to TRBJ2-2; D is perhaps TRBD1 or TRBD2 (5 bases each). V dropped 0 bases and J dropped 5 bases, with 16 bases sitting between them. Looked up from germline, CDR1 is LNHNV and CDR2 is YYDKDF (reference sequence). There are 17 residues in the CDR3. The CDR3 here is CATSRDPGRKWTGELFF. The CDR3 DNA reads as TGTGCCACCAGCAGAGATCCGGGACGGAAGTGGACCGGGGAGCTGTTTTTT.

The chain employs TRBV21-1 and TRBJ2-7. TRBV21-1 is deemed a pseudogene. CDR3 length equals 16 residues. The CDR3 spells CASRFPLLHVLDEQYF. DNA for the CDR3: TGTGCCAGCAGGTTTCCGCTGCTACACGTGTTAGACGAGCAGTACTTC.

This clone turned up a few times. The CDR3 loop is CASSLTGEGNYGYTF. CDR3 DNA sequence: TGCGCCAGCAGCCTTACAGGGGAAGGCAACTATGGCTACACCTTC. V usage is TRBV5-1 and J usage is TRBJ1-2; 7 bases align to TRBD1. The germline CDR1 and CDR2 sequences are SGHRS and YFSETQ. CDR3 length: 15 residues. J lost 2 bases, V lost 4 bases, and 8 bases had no gene match.

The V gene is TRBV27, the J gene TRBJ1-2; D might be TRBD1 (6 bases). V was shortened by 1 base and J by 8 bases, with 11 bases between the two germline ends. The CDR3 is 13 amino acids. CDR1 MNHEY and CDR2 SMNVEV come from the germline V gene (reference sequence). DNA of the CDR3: TGTGCCAGCAGTTTATTGACAGGTCGGGGCTACACCTTC. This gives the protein CASSLLTGRGYTF.

The chain's CDR3 is CASIGRNITDTQYF. The CDR3 region has the DNA TGTGCCAGCATTGGACGGAACATCACAGATACGCAGTATTTT. The chain links TRBV27 to TRBJ2-3; no clear D gene. Germline V gives CDR1 MNHEY, CDR2 SMNVEV (reference sequence). The ends were cut back, 7 bases at V and 2 bases at J, with 13 bases in the middle. This CDR3 is built from 14 residues.

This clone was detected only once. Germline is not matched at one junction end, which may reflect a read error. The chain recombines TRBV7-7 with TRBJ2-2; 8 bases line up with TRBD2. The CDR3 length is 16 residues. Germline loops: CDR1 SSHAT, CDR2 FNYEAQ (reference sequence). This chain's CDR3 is CASSLQRGRGTGELFF. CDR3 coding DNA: TGTGCTAGCAGCCTCCAGCGGGGGAGGGGCACCGGGGAGCTGTTTTTT. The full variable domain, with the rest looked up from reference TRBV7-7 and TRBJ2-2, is GAGVSQSPRYKVTKRGQDVTLRCDPISSHATLYWYQQALGQGPEFLTYFNYEAQPDKSGLPSDRFSAERPEGSISTLTIQRTEQRDSAMYRCASSLQRGRGTGELFFGEGSRLTVL.

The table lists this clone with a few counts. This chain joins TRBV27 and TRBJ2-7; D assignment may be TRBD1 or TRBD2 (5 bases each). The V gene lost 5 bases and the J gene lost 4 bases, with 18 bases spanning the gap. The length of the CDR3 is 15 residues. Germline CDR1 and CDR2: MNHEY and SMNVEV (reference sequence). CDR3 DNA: TGTGCCAGCAGTACTCCGGGGCTGGGGGTATACGAGCAGTACTTC. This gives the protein CASSTPGLGVYEQYF.

CDR3 protein: CASSLGGEQDTQYF. In DNA form, the CDR3 reads TGCGCCAGCAGCTTGGGAGGAGAACAAGATACGCAGTATTTT. The chain employs TRBV5-1 and TRBJ2-3; D call uncertain. V was cut by 0 bases and J by 5 bases, with 10 bases left in between. CDR3 length: 14 residues. Germline assignment: CDR1 SGHRS and CDR2 YFSETQ.

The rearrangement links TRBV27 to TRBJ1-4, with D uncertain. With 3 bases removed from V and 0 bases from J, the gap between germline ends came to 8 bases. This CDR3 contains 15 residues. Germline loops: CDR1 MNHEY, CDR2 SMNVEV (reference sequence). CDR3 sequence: CASSFSISTNEKLFF. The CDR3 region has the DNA TGTGCCAGCAGTTTTTCGATATCAACTAATGAAAAACTGTTTTTT.

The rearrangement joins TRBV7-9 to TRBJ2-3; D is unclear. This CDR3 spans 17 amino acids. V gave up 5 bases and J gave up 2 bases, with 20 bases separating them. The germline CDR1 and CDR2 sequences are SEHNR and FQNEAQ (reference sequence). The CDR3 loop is CASSQDRNLLVTDTQYF. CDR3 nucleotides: TGTGCCAGCAGCCAAGATCGCAACCTCCTGGTCACAGATACGCAGTATTTT.

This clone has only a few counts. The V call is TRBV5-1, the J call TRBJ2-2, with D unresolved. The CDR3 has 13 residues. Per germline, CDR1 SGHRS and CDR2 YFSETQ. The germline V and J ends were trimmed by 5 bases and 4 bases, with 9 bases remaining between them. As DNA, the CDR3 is TGCGCCAGCAGTATCTTCTCCACCGGGGAGCTGTTTTTT. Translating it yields CASSIFSTGELFF.

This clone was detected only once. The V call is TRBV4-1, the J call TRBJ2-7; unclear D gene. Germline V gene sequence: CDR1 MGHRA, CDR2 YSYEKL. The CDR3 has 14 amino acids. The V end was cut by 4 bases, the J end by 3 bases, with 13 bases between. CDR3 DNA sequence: TGCGCCAGCAGCCTAGGGAAAGTTCGCTACGAGCAGTACTTC. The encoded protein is CASSLGKVRYEQYF.

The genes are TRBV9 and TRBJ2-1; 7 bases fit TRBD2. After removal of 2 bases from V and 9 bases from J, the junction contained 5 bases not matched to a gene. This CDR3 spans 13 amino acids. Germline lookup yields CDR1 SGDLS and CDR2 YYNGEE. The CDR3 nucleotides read TGTGCCAGCAGCGTGGGGGGAGGGAGTGAGCAGTTCTTC. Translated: CASSVGGGSEQFF.

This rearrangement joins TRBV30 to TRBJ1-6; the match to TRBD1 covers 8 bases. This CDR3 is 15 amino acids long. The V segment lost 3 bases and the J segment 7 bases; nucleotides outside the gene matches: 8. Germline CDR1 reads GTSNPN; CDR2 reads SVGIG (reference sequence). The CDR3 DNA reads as TGTGCCTGGAGGGCTCCGGACAGGGTAAATTCACCCCTCCACTTT. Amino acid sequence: CAWRAPDRVNSPLHF.

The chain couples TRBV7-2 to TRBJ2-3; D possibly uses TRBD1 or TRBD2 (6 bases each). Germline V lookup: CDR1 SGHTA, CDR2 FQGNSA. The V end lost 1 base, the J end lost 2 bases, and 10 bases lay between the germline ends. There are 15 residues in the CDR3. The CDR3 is CASSLGRGLTDTQYF. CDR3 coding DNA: TGTGCCAGCAGCTTAGGTCGGGGGCTCACAGATACGCAGTATTTT.

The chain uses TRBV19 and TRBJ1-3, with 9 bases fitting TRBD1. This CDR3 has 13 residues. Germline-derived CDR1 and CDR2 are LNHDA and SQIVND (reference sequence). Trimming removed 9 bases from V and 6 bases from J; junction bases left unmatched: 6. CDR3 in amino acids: CASRRDRVNTIYF. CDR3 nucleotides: TGTGCCAGCCGGCGGGACAGGGTAAACACCATATATTTT.

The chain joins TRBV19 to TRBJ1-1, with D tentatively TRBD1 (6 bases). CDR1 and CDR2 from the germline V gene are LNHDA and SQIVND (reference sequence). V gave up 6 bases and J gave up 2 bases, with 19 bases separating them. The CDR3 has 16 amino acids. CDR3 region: CASRILLGTINTEAFF. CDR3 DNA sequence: TGTGCCAGTAGAATTCTCCTCGGGACAATAAACACTGAAGCTTTCTTT.

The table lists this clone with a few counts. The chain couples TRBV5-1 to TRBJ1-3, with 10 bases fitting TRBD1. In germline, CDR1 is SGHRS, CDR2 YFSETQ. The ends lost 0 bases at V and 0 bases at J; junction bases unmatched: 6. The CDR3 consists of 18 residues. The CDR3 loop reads CASSLERQGAVSGNTIYF. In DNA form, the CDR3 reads TGCGCCAGCAGCTTGGAGAGACAGGGGGCAGTCTCTGGAAACACCATATATTTT.

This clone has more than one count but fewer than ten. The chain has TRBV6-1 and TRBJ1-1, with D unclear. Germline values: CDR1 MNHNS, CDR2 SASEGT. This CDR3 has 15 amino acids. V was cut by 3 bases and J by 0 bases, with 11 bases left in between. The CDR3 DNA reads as TGTGCCAGCAGTGATCGAGGGCGGCTGAACACTGAAGCTTTCTTT. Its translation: CASSDRGRLNTEAFF.

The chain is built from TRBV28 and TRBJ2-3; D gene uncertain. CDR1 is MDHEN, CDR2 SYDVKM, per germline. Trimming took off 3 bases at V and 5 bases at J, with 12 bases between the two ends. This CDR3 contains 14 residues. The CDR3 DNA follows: TGTGCCAGCAGTTTGGCTAACGGGCAAGATACGCAGTATTTT. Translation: CASSLANGQDTQYF.

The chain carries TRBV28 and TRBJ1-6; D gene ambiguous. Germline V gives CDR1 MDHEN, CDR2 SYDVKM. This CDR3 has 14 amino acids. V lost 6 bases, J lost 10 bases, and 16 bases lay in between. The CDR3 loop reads CASSSHGTWSPLHF. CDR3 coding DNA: TGTGCCAGCAGCTCACACGGCACATGGTCACCCCTCCACTTT.

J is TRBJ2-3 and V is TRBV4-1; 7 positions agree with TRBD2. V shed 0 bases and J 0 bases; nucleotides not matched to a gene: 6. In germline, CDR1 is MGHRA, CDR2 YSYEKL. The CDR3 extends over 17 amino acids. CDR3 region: CASSQDSWGGSTDTQYF. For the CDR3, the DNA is TGCGCCAGCAGCCAAGATAGCTGGGGAGGGAGCACAGATACGCAGTATTTT.